This TCR beta chain is drawn from a study of tumor-infiltrating lymphocytes in primary liver carcinoma. Overall study context: Primary liver carcinomas in the patients were surgically resected. Spanning 4.2 to 10 cm, the tumors were T1-T3 N0M0.

Production of TCR beta cDNA used roughly 0.55 ug total RNA together with a constant-region primer. Modified slightly, ARM-PCR produced TCR beta libraries over three nested multiplex PCR rounds. TRBV1-TRBV30 forward primers paired with a C-beta reverse primer drove the first two PCR rounds, approximately 11 cycles each. TCRdb re-called the multiplex PCR reads through MiXCR, storing one row per CDR3 protein. The sample comprises fewer than 350,000 distinct CDR3 sequences, less than 75% of which are singletons, and roughly 8.9% rests with the top ten. The authors took blood RNA from unsorted whole blood and also extracted germline DNA. CDR3 length: 14 amino acids. Trimming pared 2 bases from V and 11 bases from J, leaving 15 bases between. Study-wide results and limits: It was in tumors, not blood, that the top-250-clone fraction was significantly higher (p = 0.039).

On this clonotype itself: Its antigen remains unknown. A much larger clone is a single base away; this may be a read error.

Sequencing input: peripheral blood. This chain links TRBV12-3 or TRBV12-4 with TRBJ1-4, with no clear D. This clonotype was obtained from a middle-aged man with primary liver carcinoma and hepatitis B virus infection. CDR3 region: CASSLTIISGKLFF. As DNA, the CDR3 is TGTGCCAGCAGTTTAACTATCATATCCGGGAAACTGTTTTTT.